These 10 T cell receptor beta chains originate from one sample sequenced in a study of T cell responses to AZD1222 COVID-19 vaccine. This table comes from immunoSEQ multiplex PCR, and its TCRdb copy is limited to in-frame clones, with some not included. The repertoire holds 180,000 or so clones, with 70% to 90% as singletons. The sequencing here drew on peripheral blood, taken on day 0 of AZD1222 vaccination. These receptors all stem from an adult in good health.

The chain couples TRBV2 to TRBJ1-1, with D possibly TRBD1 on 5 matching bases. Germline CDR1 SNHLY, CDR2 FYNNEI. V shed 8 bases and J shed 0 bases, with 7 bases lying between them. There are 12 residues in the CDR3. CDR3: CASRRVNTEAFF. CDR3 nucleotide sequence: TGTGCCAGCCGCAGGGTGAACACTGAAGCTTTCTTT. The whole variable domain, remainder taken from reference TRBV2 and TRBJ1-1, is EPEVTQTPSHQVTQMGQEVILRCVPISNHLYFYWYRQILGQKVEFLVSFYNNEISEKSEIFDDQFSVERPDGSNFTLKIRSTKLEDSAMYFCASRRVNTEAFFGQGTRLTVV.

The chain joins TRBV5-1 to TRBJ1-1; no clear D. Deletions cut 0 bases from V and 4 bases from J, with 10 bases between. Germline V gene data show CDR1 as SGHRS and CDR2 as YFSETQ. The CDR3 is made up of 14 amino acids. The CDR3 sequence: CASSLGGWGTEAFF. The CDR3 nucleotides read TGCGCCAGCAGCTTGGGAGGGTGGGGCACTGAAGCTTTCTTT.

V and J are TRBV19 and TRBJ1-1, with 7 bases aligning to TRBD1. Per the germline V gene, CDR1 is LNHDA and CDR2 is SQIVND (reference sequence). Trimming took 3 bases from V and 4 from J; bases not matched to a gene: 8. The CDR3 runs to 15 residues. CDR3 sequence (DNA): TGTGCCAGTAGTATGTCCCCCACAGGGGTCACTGAAGCTTTCTTT. This sequence encodes CASSMSPTGVTEAFF.

The V gene is TRBV7-8, the J gene TRBJ2-7, with D possibly TRBD1 on 5 matching bases. Trimming took 4 bases from V and 3 from J, leaving 10 bases between them. The CDR3 is 13 amino acids. Per germline, CDR1 SGHVS and CDR2 FQNEAQ. CDR3 protein: CASSSPGNYEQYF. The DNA of the CDR3 is TGTGCCAGCAGCTCACCAGGGAACTACGAGCAGTACTTC.

The genes are TRBV11-1 and TRBJ2-6, with D uncertain. CDR3 length: 13 residues. Germline V gene data show CDR1 as SGHAT and CDR2 as FQDESV (reference sequence). The V gene lost 5 bases and the J gene lost 2 bases, with 4 bases spanning the gap. CDR3 DNA: TGTGCCAGCAGCCTACCTGGGGCCAACGTCCTGACTTTC. This gives the protein CASSLPGANVLTF.

This clone was detected only once. This rearrangement joins TRBV6-1 to TRBJ2-7, with D perhaps matching TRBD1 (6 bases). Germline loops: CDR1 MNHNS, CDR2 SASEGT. Trimming removed 2 bases from V and 1 base from J, with 12 bases in between. This CDR3 has 15 amino acids. The CDR3: CASSEHKGQSYEQYF. CDR3 DNA sequence: TGTGCCAGCAGTGAACATAAAGGACAGTCCTACGAGCAGTACTTC.

The chain recombines TRBV2 with TRBJ1-4; 8 bases fit TRBD1. The CDR3 length is 17 residues. The ends lost 1 base at V and 4 bases at J; junction bases unmatched: 8. The germline V gene encodes CDR1 SNHLY and CDR2 FYNNEI. CDR3 in amino acids: CASSEGGRGPSNEKLFF. The CDR3, as DNA: TGTGCCAGCAGTGAAGGGGGCAGGGGGCCGAGTAATGAAAAACTGTTTTTT.

V and J are TRBV7-2 and TRBJ1-2; 7 bases map to TRBD1. The CDR3 is 13 residues long. The germline V gene has CDR1 SGHTA and CDR2 FQGNSA. V lost 5 bases and J lost 4; bases outside the gene matches: 4. The CDR3 reads CASSQGQFYGYTF. The CDR3, as DNA: TGTGCCAGCAGCCAGGGACAGTTCTATGGCTACACCTTC.

The rearrangement joins TRBV2 to TRBJ1-4, with 7 bases that match TRBD1. The CDR3 contains 13 residues. J gave up 7 bases and V 6 bases, and 5 bases lay outside the gene matches. CDR1 SNHLY and CDR2 FYNNEI come from the germline V gene. This chain's CDR3 is CASRGDRLEKLFF. DNA of the CDR3: TGTGCCAGCAGGGGGGACAGACTTGAAAAACTGTTTTTT. Complete variable domain (other parts from reference TRBV2 and TRBJ1-4): EPEVTQTPSHQVTQMGQEVILRCVPISNHLYFYWYRQILGQKVEFLVSFYNNEISEKSEIFDDQFSVERPDGSNFTLKIRSTKLEDSAMYFCASRGDRLEKLFFGSGTQLSVL.

The chain combines TRBV25-1 with TRBJ1-1; 8 bases fit TRBD1. This CDR3 spans 14 amino acids. Germline values: CDR1 MGHDK, CDR2 SYGVNS. After removal of 6 bases from V and 0 bases from J, the junction contained 3 bases not matched to a gene. CDR3 nucleotide sequence: TGTGCCAGCAGGAGGGGACAGGTGAACACTGAAGCTTTCTTT. Translating gives CASRRGQVNTEAFF.